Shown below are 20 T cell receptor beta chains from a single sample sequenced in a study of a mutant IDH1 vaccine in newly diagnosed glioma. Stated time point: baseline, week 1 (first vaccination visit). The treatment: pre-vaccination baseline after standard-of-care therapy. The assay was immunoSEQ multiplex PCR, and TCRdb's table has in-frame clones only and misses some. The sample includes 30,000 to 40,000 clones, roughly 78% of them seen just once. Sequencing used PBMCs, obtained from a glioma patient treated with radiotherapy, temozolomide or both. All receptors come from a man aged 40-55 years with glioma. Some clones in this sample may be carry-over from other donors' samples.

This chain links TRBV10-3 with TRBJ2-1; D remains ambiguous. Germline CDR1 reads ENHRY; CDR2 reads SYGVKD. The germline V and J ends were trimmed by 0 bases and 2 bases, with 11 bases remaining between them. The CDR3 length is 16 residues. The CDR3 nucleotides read TGTGCCATCAGTGAGTCAAGAGGCCCCACCTACAATGAGCAGTTCTTC. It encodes CAISESRGPTYNEQFF.

CDR3 in amino acids: CASTENGDRGWEWPTYEQYF. The CDR3 DNA follows: TGCGCCAGCACTGAGAACGGGGACAGGGGTTGGGAGTGGCCTACCTACGAGCAGTACTTC. This rearrangement joins TRBV5-1 to TRBJ2-7, with 10 positions matching TRBD1. Germline lookup yields CDR1 SGHRS and CDR2 YFSETQ. Germline trimming cut 6 bases from V and 2 bases from J; bases unmatched to any gene: 23. The CDR3 consists of 20 residues. Full variable domain (missing parts from reference TRBV5-1 and TRBJ2-7): KAGVTQTPRYLIKTRGQQVTLSCSPISGHRSVSWYQQTPGQGLQFLFEYFSETQRNKGNFPGRFSGRQFSNSRSEMNVSTLELGDSALYLCASTENGDRGWEWPTYEQYFGPGTRLTVT.

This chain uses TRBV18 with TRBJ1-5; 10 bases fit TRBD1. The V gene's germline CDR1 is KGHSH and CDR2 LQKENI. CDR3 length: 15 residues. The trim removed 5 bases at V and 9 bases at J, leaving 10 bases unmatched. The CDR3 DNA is TGTGCCAGCTCAACTTTAGGACAGGGGGGACGGCCCCAGCATTTT. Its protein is CASSTLGQGGRPQHF.

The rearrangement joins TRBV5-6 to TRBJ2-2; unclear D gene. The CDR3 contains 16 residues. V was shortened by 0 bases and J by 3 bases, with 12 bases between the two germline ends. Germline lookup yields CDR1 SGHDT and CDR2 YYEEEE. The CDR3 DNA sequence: TGTGCCAGCAGCTTGGGGGGTAGCTTCGACACCGGGGAGCTGTTTTTT. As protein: CASSLGGSFDTGELFF.

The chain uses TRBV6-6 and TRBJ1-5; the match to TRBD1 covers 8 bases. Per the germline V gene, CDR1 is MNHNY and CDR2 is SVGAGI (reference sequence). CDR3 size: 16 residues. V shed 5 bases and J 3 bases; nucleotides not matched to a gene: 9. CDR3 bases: TGTGCCAGCAGTGCAGGGGGCGCGGGAAACAATCAGCCCCAGCATTTT. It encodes CASSAGGAGNNQPQHF.

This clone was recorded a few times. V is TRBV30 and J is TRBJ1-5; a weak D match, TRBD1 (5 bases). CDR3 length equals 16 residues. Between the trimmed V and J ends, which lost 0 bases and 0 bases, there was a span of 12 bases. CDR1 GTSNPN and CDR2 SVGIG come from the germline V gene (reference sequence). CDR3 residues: CAWSVLGGHSNQPQHF. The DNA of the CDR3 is TGTGCCTGGAGTGTACTTGGGGGTCATAGCAATCAGCCCCAGCATTTT.

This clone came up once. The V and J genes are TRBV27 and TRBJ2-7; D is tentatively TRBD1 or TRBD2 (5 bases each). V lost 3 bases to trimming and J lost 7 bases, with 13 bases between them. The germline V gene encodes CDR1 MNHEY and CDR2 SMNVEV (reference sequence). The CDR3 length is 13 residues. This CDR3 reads CASSLRGFREQYF. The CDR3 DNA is TGTGCCAGCAGTTTGAGGGGTTTTCGGGAGCAGTACTTC.

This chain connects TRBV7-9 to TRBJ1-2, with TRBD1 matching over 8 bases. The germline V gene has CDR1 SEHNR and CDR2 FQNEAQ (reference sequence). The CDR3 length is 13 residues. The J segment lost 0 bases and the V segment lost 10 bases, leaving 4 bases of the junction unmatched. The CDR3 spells CATRDRTNYGYTF. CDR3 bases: TGTGCCACCCGGGACAGGACTAACTATGGCTACACCTTC.

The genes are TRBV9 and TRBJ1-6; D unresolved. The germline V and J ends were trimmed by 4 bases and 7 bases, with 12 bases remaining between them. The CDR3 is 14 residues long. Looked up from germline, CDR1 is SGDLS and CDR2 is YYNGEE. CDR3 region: CASSFRPLNSPLHF. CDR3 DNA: TGTGCCAGCAGCTTTCGGCCCTTAAATTCACCCCTCCACTTT.

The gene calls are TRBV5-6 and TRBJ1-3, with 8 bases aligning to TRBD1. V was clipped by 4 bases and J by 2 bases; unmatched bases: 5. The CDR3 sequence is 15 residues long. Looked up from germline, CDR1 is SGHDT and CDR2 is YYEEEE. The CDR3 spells CASSPTGGTGNTIYF. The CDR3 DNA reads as TGTGCCAGCAGCCCCACAGGGGGAACTGGAAACACCATATATTTT.

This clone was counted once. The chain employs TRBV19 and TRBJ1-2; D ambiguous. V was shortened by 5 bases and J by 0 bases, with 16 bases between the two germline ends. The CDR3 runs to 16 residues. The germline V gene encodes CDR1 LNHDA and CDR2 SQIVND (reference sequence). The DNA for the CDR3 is TGTGCCAGTAGTCTTACCCGGACGGTAGCTAACTATGGCTACACCTTC. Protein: CASSLTRTVANYGYTF.

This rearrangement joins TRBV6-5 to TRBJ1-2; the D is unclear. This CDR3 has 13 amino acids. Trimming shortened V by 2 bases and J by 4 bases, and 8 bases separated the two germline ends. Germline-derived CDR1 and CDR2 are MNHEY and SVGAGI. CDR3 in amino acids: CASSYTPSYGYTF. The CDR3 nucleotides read TGTGCCAGCAGTTACACCCCCAGCTATGGCTACACCTTC.

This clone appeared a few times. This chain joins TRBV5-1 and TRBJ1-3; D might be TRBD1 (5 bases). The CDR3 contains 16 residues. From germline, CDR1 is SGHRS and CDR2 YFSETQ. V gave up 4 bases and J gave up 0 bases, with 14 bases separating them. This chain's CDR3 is CASSGGTVGSGNTIYF. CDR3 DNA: TGCGCCAGCAGCGGAGGGACGGTAGGCTCTGGAAACACCATATATTTT.

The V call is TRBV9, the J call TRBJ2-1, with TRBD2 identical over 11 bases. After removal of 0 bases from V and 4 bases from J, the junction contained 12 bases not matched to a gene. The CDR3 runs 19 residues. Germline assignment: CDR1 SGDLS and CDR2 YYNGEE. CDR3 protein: CASSVALAGGSERYNEQFF. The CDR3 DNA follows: TGTGCCAGCAGCGTAGCTCTAGCGGGGGGCTCTGAGAGATACAATGAGCAGTTCTTC.

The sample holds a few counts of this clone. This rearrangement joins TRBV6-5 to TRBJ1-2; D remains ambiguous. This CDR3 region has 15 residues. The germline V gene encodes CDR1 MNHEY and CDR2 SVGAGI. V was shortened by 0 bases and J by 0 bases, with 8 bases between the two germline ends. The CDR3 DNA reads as TGTGCCAGCAGTTACTCAGACATTACTAACTATGGCTACACCTTC. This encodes CASSYSDITNYGYTF.

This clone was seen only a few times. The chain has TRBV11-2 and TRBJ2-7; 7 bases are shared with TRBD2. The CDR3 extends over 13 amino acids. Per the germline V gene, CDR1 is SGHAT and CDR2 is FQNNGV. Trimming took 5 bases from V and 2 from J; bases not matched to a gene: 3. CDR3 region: CASSPGRAYEQYF. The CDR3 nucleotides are TGTGCCAGCAGCCCTGGGAGGGCCTACGAGCAGTACTTC. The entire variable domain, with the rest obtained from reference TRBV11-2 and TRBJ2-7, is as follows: EAGVAQSPRYKIIEKRQSVAFWCNPISGHATLYWYQQILGQGPKLLIQFQNNGVVDDSQLPKDRFSAERLKGVDSTLKIQPAKLEDSAVYLCASSPGRAYEQYFGPGTRLTVT.

The CDR3 sequence is CSAIRGAGAKNIQYF. The DNA of the CDR3 is TGCAGCGCCATCCGGGGGGCGGGAGCCAAAAACATTCAGTACTTC. The chain recombines TRBV29-1 with TRBJ2-4; D perhaps matches TRBD2 (7 bases). Germline lookup yields CDR1 SQVTM and CDR2 ANQGSEA. The CDR3 has 15 residues. V gave up 7 bases and J gave up 0 bases, with 16 bases separating them.

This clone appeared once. The DNA for the CDR3 is TGTGCCAGCAGCCTTGGACTAGCCGACGAGCAGTACTTC. Encoded protein: CASSLGLADEQYF. V is TRBV7-8 and J is TRBJ2-5, with TRBD2 matching 8 bases. The closer fit of TRBJ2-7 to the DNA end suggests the J call may be wrong. The CDR3 consists of 13 residues. CDR1 and CDR2 (germline): SGHVS, FQNEAQ.

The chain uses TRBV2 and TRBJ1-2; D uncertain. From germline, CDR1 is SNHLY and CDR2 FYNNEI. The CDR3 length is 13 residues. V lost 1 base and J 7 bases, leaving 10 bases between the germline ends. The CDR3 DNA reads TGTGCCAGCAGTGAAGTGGGTGGCATTGGCTACACCTTC. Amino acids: CASSEVGGIGYTF.

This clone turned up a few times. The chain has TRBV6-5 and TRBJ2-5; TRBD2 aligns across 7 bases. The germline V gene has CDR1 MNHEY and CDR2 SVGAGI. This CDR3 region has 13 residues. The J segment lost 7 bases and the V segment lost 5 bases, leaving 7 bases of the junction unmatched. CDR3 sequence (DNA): TGTGCCAGCAGTCCGACGGGAGGCTGGACCCAGTACTTC. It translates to CASSPTGGWTQYF.